This entry concerns a single TCR beta chain. Data came from immunoSEQ multiplex PCR; TCRdb stores just in-frame clones and leaves some out. The sample holds about 40,000 clones, 88% seen once. The data originate from a study of T cell changes during pregnancy in multiple sclerosis. The source material was peripheral blood, sampled in the first trimester of pregnancy. The sequence came from a female donor in good health, enrolled as a control in a pregnancy study.

The CDR3 reads CASTLAGEGTQYF. CDR3 nucleotides: TGTGCCAGCACACTAGCGGGAGAGGGGACCCAGTACTTC. The V gene is TRBV6-1, the J gene TRBJ2-5, with TRBD2 identical over 11 bases. This CDR3 is 13 amino acids long. V shed 7 bases and J 7 bases; nucleotides not matched to a gene: 5. Looked up from germline, CDR1 is MNHNS and CDR2 is SASEGT.